What follows describes a single T cell receptor beta chain. The target antigen is unknown. Germline V gene lookup returns CDR1 SGHRS and CDR2 YFSETQ. This CDR3 is 15 amino acids long. J lost 4 bases, V lost 2 bases, and 6 bases had no gene match. The sample comes from a study of multiple sclerosis patients with progressive multifocal leukoencephalopathy. Whole-study findings and limits: The findings' link to JC virus versus immunocompromise remained uncertain.

Profiled with immunoSEQ multiplex PCR; TCRdb holds only in-frame clones, not every one. Found here are 30,000 or so clones, more than 80% of them singletons; the top ten hold around 11%. Time point described: time of PML onset. PML in natalizumab-treated patients developed after between about 15 and 56 months of natalizumab therapy. At PML onset, T3 blood samples were taken. The receptor was isolated from a woman aged 30 to 39 with progressive multifocal leukoencephalopathy. V usage is TRBV5-1 and J usage is TRBJ1-1; TRBD1 aligns across 9 bases. The source was PBMCs, collected from a patient treated with natalizumab. The CDR3 nucleotides are TGCGCCAGCAGCTTTACCGGGACAGGGCCCACTGAAGCTTTCTTT. Translating it yields CASSFTGTGPTEAFF.